The clone carrying this T cell receptor (beta chain) was picked up one time. Its target is not known. The source of the sample is a study of graft-versus-host responses after intestinal transplantation. Study background: Anti-thymocyte globulin induction was given to all recipients, followed by tacrolimus and steroids for around three years.

CDR1 and CDR2 (germline): SGHTA, FQGTGA. V was trimmed by 4 bases and J by 9 bases, leaving 13 bases between them. This CDR3 comprises 13 residues. Here immunoSEQ multiplex PCR was the method, and the copy in TCRdb shows in-frame clones only, minus some. The sample has about 100,000 clones; over 75% are singletons. Study-level results: Where graft-donor T cell macrochimerism was present, patients had high graft-versus-host to host-versus-graft clonal ratios in allografts.

The sequencing here drew on unstimulated CD4+ T cells sorted from spleen or lymph node cells, taken before transplant. This TCR came from a human donor who was the organ donor for an intestinal transplant. The chain couples TRBV7-3 to TRBJ2-1; no clear D. The CDR3 DNA follows: TGTGCCAGCAGCTCCCACTGGGCTGGTGAGCAGTTCTTC. It is translated as CASSSHWAGEQFF.